This T cell receptor (beta chain) was sequenced in a study of cytomegalovirus exposure and HLA in healthy donors. Notes on the study in general: The authors reported that TCR beta sequences could predict HLA-A and HLA-B alleles. These predictions were accurate for most subjects in the first cohort. In a later analysis, TCR beta V- and J-gene trimming was associated with a missense DCLRE1C variant. Cytomegalovirus-associated TCR beta chains were listed, numbering 164.

About this clone: What it binds is not known.

The CDR3 runs to 16 residues. The study ran its PCR with 60 Vbeta and 13 Jbeta primers. As processed by the authors: A later analysis counted 70 million to 85 million unique TCR beta chains, around 10 million shared. The table came from immunoSEQ multiplex PCR; TCRdb's copy has only in-frame clones and leaves some out. V and J calls plus clone size are reproduced from that table; the DNA served to infer D and trimming. Found here are some 150,000 clones, approximately 84% of them singletons; the top ten hold about 1.5%. Sequenced material: PBMCs. The receptor was isolated from a man in his thirties or forties in good health and CMV-seropositive. The chain is built from TRBV21-1 and TRBJ1-2; the D call in the table, TRBD1, was not verified against the DNA. TRBV21-1 is listed as a pseudogene. CDR3 DNA: TGTGCCAGCAGCGCCTACTACCAAGGGACAGCGGATGGCTACACCTTC. It codes for CASSAYYQGTADGYTF.